The source of this T cell receptor beta chain is a study of OX40 agonist ivuxolimab in advanced cancers. About the research overall: An agonistic anti-OX40 (CD134) antibody, ivuxolimab, was used to treat the patients. Treatment received earlier with anti-PD-1, anti-PD-L1 or anti-CTLA-4 agents was allowed, and roughly 40% had some.

Study-wide results and caveats: CD4+ and CD8+ blood T cells expanded clonally by week 6 at 0.1 to 3.0 mg/kg. Partial responders treated at 0.1-3.0 mg/kg exhibited clonal expansion among the lowest measured.

TCRdb's table, derived via immunoSEQ multiplex PCR, lists solely in-frame clones and lacks some. Of approximately 70,000 clones listed, about 94% are singletons. Concerning this clone itself: What it recognizes is unknown.

This TCR derives from an adult with an advanced solid tumor such as melanoma, head and neck, liver or kidney cancer. The sequencing here drew on CD4+ or CD8+ T cells sorted from blood, taken in a trial of the OX40 agonist ivuxolimab.

In DNA, the CDR3 is TGTGCCAGCAGCTCCCTAAAACACACAGTTGGGGACAGCTATGGCTACACCTTC. Translation: CASSSLKHTVGDSYGYTF. This chain joins TRBV11-2 and TRBJ1-2; 7 nucleotides line up with TRBD1. The CDR3 is 18 amino acids. Germline CDR1 and CDR2: SGHAT and FQNNGV. V dropped 4 bases and J dropped 4; count of bases not matched to a gene: 18.